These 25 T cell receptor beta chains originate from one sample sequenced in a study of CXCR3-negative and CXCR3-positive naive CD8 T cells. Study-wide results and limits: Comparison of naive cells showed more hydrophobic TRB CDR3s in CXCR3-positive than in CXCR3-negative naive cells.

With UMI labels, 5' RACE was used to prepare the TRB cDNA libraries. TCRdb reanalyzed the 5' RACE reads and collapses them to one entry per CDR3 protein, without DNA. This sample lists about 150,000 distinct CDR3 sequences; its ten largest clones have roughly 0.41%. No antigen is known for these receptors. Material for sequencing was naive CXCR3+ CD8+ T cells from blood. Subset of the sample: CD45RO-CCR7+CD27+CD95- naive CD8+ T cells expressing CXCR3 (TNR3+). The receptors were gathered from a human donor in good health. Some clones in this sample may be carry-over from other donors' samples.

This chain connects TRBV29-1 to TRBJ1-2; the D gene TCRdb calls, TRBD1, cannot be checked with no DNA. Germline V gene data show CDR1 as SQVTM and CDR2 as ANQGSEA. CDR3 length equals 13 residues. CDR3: CSVPGEGGGGYTF.

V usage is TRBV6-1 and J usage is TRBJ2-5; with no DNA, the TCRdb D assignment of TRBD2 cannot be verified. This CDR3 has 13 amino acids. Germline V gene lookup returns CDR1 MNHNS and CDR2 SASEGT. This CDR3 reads CASTSGGRKTQYF.

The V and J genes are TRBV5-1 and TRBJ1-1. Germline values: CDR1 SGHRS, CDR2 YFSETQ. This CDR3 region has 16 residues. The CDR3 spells CASSRLGVRGYTEAFF.

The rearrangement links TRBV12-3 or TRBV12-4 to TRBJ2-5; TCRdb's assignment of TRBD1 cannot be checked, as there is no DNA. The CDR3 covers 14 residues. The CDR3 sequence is CASSGGQGKETQYF.

The CDR3 reads CASSPTGASWGNEQFF. The V gene is TRBV7-8, the J gene TRBJ2-1; as DNA is missing, the TRBD1 call by TCRdb cannot be tested. CDR3 length: 16 residues. In germline, CDR1 is SGHVS, CDR2 FQNEAQ.

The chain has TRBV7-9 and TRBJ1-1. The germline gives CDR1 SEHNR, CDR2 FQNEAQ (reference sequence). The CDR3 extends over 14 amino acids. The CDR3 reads CASSLITMNTEAFF.

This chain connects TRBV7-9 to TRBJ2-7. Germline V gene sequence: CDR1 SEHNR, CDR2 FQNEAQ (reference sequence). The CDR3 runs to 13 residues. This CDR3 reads CASSSDSSYEQYF. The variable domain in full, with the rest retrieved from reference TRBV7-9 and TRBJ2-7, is DTGVSQNPRHKITKRGQNVTFRCDPISEHNRLYWYRQTLGQGPEFLTYFQNEAQLEKSRLLSDRFSAERPKGSFSTLEIQRTEQGDSAMYLCASSSDSSYEQYFGPGTRLTVT.

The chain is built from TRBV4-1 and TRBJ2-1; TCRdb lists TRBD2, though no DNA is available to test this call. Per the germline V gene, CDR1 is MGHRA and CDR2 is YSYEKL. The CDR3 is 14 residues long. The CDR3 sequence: CASSPGGGGNEQFF.

The CDR3 spells CASSGQGAMWHIQYF. This chain uses TRBV28 with TRBJ2-4; TCRdb names TRBD1, which stays unverified in the absence of DNA. The CDR3 length is 15 residues. The germline gives CDR1 MDHEN, CDR2 SYDVKM.

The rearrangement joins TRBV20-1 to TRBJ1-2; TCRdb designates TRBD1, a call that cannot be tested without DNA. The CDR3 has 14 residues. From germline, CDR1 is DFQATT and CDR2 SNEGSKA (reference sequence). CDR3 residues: CSATGFGASGGYTF.

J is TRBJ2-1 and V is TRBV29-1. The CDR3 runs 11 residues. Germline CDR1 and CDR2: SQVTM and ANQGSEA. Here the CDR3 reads CSAEDYNEQFF.

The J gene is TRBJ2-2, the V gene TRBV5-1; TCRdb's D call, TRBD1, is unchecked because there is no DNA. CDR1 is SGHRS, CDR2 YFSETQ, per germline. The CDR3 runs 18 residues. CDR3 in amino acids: CASSSTQTTGSNTGELFF.

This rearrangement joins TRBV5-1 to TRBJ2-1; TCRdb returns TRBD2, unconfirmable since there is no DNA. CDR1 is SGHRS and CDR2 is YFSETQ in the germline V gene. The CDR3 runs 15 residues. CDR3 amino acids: CASSPSGREYNEQFF.

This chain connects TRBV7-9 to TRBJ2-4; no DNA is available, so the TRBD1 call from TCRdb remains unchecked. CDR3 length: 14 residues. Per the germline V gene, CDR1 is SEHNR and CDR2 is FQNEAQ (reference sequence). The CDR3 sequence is CASSFPGPQNIQYF.

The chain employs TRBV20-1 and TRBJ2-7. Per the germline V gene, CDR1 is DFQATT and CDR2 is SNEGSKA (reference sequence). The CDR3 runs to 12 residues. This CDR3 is CSPTDYSYEQYF.

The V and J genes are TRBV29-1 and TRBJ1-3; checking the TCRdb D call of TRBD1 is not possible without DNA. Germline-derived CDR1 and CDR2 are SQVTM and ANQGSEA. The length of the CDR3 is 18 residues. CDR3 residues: CSVGGFLGQPISGNTIYF.

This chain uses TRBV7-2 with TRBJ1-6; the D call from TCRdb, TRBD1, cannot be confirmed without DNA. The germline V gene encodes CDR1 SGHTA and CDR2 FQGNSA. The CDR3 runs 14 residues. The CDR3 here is CASSQGPYNSPLHF. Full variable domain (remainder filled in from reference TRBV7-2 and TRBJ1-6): GAGVSQSPSNKVTEKGKDVELRCDPISGHTALYWYRQSLGQGLEFLIYFQGNSAPDKSGLPSDRFSAERTGGSVSTLTIQRTQQEDSAVYLCASSQGPYNSPLHFGNGTRLTVT.

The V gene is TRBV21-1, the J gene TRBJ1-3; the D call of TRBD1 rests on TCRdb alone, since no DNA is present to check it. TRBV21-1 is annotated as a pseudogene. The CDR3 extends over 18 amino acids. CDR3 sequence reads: CASSNPRDRVPSGNTIYF.

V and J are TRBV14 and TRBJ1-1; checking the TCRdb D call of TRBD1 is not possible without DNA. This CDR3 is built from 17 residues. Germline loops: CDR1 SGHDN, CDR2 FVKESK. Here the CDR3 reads CASRRQGATFRNTEAFF.

CDR3: CASSSGTSGRAPTDTQYF. V gene TRBV5-4 combines with J gene TRBJ2-3; TCRdb gives TRBD2 as the D gene, but with no DNA this cannot be confirmed. Germline CDR1 and CDR2: SGHNT and YYREEE (reference sequence). The CDR3 contains 18 residues.

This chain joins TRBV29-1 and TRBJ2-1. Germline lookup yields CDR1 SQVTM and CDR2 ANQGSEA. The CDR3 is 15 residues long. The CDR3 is CSVEDTENSYNEQFF.

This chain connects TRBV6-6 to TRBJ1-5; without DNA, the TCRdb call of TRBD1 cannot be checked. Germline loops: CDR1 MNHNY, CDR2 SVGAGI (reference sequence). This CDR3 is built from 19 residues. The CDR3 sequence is CASSPEDSSDLYSNQPQHF.

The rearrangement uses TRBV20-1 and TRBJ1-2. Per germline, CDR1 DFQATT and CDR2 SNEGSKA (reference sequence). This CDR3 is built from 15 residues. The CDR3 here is CSAREDGHWGYGYTF.

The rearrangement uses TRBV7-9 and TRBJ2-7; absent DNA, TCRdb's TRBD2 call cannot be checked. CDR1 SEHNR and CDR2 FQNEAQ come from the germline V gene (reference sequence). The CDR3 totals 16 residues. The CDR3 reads CASSHSVAGGSYEQYF.

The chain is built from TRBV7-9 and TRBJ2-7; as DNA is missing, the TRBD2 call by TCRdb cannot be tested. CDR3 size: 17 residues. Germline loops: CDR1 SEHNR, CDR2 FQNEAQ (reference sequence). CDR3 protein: CASSLVRGGRSVYEQYF.